The subject of this entry is one TCR beta chain. Trimming at V came to 5 bases and at J to 0 bases, leaving 14 bases not matched to a gene. Germline loops: CDR1 MDHEN, CDR2 SYDVKM. This CDR3 comprises 20 residues. A single record per CDR3 protein comes from TCRdb applying MiXCR to the RT-PCR reads. The repertoire holds around 700,000 distinct CDR3 sequences, with 12% to 15% as singletons. The chain employs TRBV28 and TRBJ1-4, with 11 bases identical to TRBD1. Sequenced material: memory CD4+ T cells from blood. The clonotype was recovered from a female donor in good health, serving as a healthy control. The DNA of the CDR3 is TGTGCCAGCAGTCCGCTCCCCGGGACAGGGGGACCCGCAACTAATGAAAAACTGTTTTTT. Translation gives CASSPLPGTGGPATNEKLFF.